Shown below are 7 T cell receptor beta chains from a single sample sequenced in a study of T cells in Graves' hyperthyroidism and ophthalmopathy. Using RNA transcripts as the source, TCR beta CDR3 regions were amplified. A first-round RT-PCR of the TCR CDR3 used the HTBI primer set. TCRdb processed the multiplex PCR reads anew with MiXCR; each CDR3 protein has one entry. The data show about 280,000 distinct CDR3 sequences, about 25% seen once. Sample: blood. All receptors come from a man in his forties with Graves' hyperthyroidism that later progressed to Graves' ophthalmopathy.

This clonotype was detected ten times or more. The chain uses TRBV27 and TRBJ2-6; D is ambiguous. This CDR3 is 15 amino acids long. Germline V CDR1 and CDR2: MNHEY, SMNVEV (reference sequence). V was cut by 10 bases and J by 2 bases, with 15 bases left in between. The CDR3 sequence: CATLPRLAGANVLTF. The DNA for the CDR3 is TGTGCCACCCTCCCCCGGCTTGCTGGGGCCAACGTCCTGACTTTC.

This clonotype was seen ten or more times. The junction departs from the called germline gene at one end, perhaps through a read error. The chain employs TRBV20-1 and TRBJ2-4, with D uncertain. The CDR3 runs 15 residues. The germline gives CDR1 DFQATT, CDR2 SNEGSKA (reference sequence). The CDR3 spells CSARVAGIAKTIQYF. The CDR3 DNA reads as TGCAGTGCTAGAGTGGCCGGAATAGCCAAAACCATTCAGTACTTC.

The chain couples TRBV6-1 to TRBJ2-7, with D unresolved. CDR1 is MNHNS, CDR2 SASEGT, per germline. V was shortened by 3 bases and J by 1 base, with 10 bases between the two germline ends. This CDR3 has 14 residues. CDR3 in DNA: TGTGCCAGCAGTGACCCCCCCAGTTCCTACGAGCAGTACTTC. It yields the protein CASSDPPSSYEQYF.

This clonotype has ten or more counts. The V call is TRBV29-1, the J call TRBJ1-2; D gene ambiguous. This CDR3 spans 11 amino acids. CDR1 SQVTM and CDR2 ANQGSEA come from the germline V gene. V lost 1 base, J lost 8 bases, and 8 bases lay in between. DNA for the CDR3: TGCAGCGTTGAAGGTATAAAAGGCTACACCTTC. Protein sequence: CSVEGIKGYTF.

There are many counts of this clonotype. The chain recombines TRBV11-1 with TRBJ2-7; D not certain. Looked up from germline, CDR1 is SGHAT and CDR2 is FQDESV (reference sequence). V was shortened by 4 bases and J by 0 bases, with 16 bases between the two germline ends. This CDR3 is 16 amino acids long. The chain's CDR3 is CASSSRRVTSSYEQYF. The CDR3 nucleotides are TGTGCCAGCAGCTCCCGCCGAGTTACGAGCTCCTACGAGCAGTACTTC.

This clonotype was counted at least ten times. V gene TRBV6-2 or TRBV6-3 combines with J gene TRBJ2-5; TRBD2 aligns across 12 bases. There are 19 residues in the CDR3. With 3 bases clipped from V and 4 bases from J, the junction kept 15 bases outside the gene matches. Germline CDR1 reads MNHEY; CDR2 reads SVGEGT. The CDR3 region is CASSYPTTSGRRGGETQYF. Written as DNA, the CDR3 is TGTGCCAGCAGTTATCCCACGACTAGCGGGAGAAGGGGAGGAGAGACCCAGTACTTC.

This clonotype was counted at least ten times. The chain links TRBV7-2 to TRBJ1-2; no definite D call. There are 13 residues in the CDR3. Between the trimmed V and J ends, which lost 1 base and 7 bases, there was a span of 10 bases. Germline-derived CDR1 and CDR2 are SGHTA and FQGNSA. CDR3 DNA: TGTGCCAGCAGCTTAGACGGGGTCTTTGGCTACACCTTC. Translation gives CASSLDGVFGYTF.